A selection of T cell receptor beta chains follows, all from one sample in a study of T cell responses to AZD1222 COVID-19 vaccine. The assay was immunoSEQ multiplex PCR, and TCRdb's table has in-frame clones only and misses some. The sample includes about 120,000 clones, roughly nine tenths of them seen just once. Sequences were derived from peripheral blood, sampled on day 0 of AZD1222 vaccination. The origin of the receptors is an adult in good health. Both conserved end residues are part of each CDR3. Each record gives: V gene, clone size, J gene, D gene, CDR3 DNA, CDR3 protein. D genes are given only for firm matches. Size is omitted from some rows. Given values are once, few, many or a class for expanded clones.

V gene: TRBV7-2
clone size: -
J gene: TRBJ2-5
D gene: TRBD2
CDR3 DNA: TGTGCCAGCAGCTTAGATAGCGGGGGGATGGAGACCCAGTACTTC
CDR3 protein: CASSLDSGGMETQYF

V gene: TRBV20-1
clone size: -
J gene: TRBJ1-2
D gene: -
CDR3 DNA: TGCAGTGCTAGTGGGATTCGGGGGCCAAACTATGGCTACACCTTC
CDR3 protein: CSASGIRGPNYGYTF

V gene: TRBV5-6
clone size: -
J gene: TRBJ2-1
D gene: -
CDR3 DNA: TGTGCCAGCAGCTTTACAGGTGAGCAGTTCTTC
CDR3 protein: CASSFTGEQFF

V gene: TRBV11-3
clone size: -
J gene: TRBJ2-2
D gene: -
CDR3 DNA: TGTGCCAGCAGCTTCGGCAGACTAAACACCGGGGAGCTGTTTTTT
CDR3 protein: CASSFGRLNTGELFF

V gene: TRBV7-3
clone size: -
J gene: TRBJ1-2
D gene: -
CDR3 DNA: TGTGCCAGCAGCTTGACAGGCTCCTATGGCTACACCTTC
CDR3 protein: CASSLTGSYGYTF

V gene: TRBV7-8
clone size: -
J gene: TRBJ1-1
D gene: -
CDR3 DNA: TGTGCCAGCATCCCTCTCCCCCCCCGACCGGAATGGGCTTTCTTT
CDR3 protein: CASIPLPPRPEWAFF

V gene: TRBV4-1
clone size: -
J gene: TRBJ1-1
D gene: -
CDR3 DNA: TGCGCCAGCAGCCAAGATATGGGGCGTAGGACTGAAGCTTTCTTT
CDR3 protein: CASSQDMGRRTEAFF

V gene: TRBV6-5
clone size: -
J gene: TRBJ1-2
D gene: -
CDR3 DNA: TGTGCCAGCAGGGTCCTCAGGGGCTATGGCTACACCTTC
CDR3 protein: CASRVLRGYGYTF

V gene: TRBV7-6
clone size: -
J gene: TRBJ2-7
D gene: -
CDR3 DNA: TGTGCCAGCAGCTTAGCAGCCAGTGCGGACTACGAGCAGTACTTC
CDR3 protein: CASSLAASADYEQYF

V gene: TRBV25-1
clone size: -
J gene: TRBJ1-3
D gene: -
CDR3 DNA: TGTGCCACCTCCGTCCTCGGAAACACCATATATTTT
CDR3 protein: CATSVLGNTIYF

V gene: TRBV2
clone size: -
J gene: TRBJ2-1
D gene: TRBD2
CDR3 DNA: TGTGCCAGCAGTGGACTAGCGGGGGGAGATGAGCAGTTCTTC
CDR3 protein: CASSGLAGGDEQFF

V gene: TRBV18
clone size: -
J gene: TRBJ1-4
D gene: -
CDR3 DNA: TGTGCCAGCTCACCACAGTCCGGTGAAAAACTGTTTTTT
CDR3 protein: CASSPQSGEKLFF

V gene: TRBV9
clone size: -
J gene: TRBJ2-3
D gene: TRBD2
CDR3 DNA: TGTGCCTCGAGCCCGGGACTAGCGGCCACAGATACGCAGTATTTT
CDR3 protein: CASSPGLAATDTQYF

V gene: TRBV27
clone size: -
J gene: TRBJ2-2
D gene: -
CDR3 DNA: TGTGCCAGCAGTTTACTCGGGACTCAGAACACCGGGGAGCTGTTTTTT
CDR3 protein: CASSLLGTQNTGELFF

V gene: TRBV6-1
clone size: -
J gene: TRBJ2-7
D gene: -
CDR3 DNA: TGTGCCAGCAGTGAAACACCGACAGTCCCCTACGAGCAGTACTTC
CDR3 protein: CASSETPTVPYEQYF

V gene: TRBV7-2
clone size: -
J gene: TRBJ1-3
D gene: -
CDR3 DNA: TGTGCCAGCAGCTTACTGGGACTCTCCTCTGGAAACACCATATATTTT
CDR3 protein: CASSLLGLSSGNTIYF

V gene: TRBV11-2
clone size: -
J gene: TRBJ1-1
D gene: -
CDR3 DNA: TGTGCCAGCAGCCAACCGGAAGCTTTCTTT
CDR3 protein: CASSQPEAFF

V gene: TRBV19
clone size: -
J gene: TRBJ2-3
D gene: TRBD1
CDR3 DNA: TGTGCCAGTAGTTTGGGACAGCTCACAGATACGCAGTATTTT
CDR3 protein: CASSLGQLTDTQYF

V gene: TRBV9
clone size: medium-sized
J gene: TRBJ2-3
D gene: -
CDR3 DNA: TGTGCCAGCAGCGTTGAGGGGGGGGGCCTTGGCACAGATACGCAGTATTTT
CDR3 protein: CASSVEGGGLGTDTQYF

V gene: TRBV19
clone size: -
J gene: TRBJ1-4
D gene: -
CDR3 DNA: TGTGCCACGTCCCAGGACGATGAAAAACTGTTTTTT
CDR3 protein: CATSQDDEKLFF

V gene: TRBV27
clone size: -
J gene: TRBJ2-7
D gene: TRBD1
CDR3 DNA: TGTGCCAGCAGACGACAGGGGGCGGTCCACGAGCAGTACTTC
CDR3 protein: CASRRQGAVHEQYF

V gene: TRBV19
clone size: -
J gene: TRBJ2-7
D gene: -
CDR3 DNA: TGTGCCAGTAGTATAGATGGCAACTACGAGCAGTACTTC
CDR3 protein: CASSIDGNYEQYF

V gene: TRBV10-3
clone size: -
J gene: TRBJ1-2
D gene: TRBD1
CDR3 DNA: TGTGCCATACCGGGACAGGGCGGCTACACCTTC
CDR3 protein: CAIPGQGGYTF

V gene: TRBV6-1
clone size: -
J gene: TRBJ2-7
D gene: TRBD1
CDR3 DNA: TGTGCCAGCAGTGACGGGTACAGGGGCCACGAGCAGTACTTC
CDR3 protein: CASSDGYRGHEQYF